This T cell receptor beta chain is drawn from a study of OX40 agonist ivuxolimab in advanced cancers. Study-level results: At 0.1 to 3.0 mg/kg and by week 6, clonal expansion occurred in CD4+ and CD8+ blood T cells. Near-lowest levels of clonal expansion characterized partial responders at 0.1-3.0 mg/kg.

Libraries were prepared by immunoSEQ multiplex PCR; TCRdb keeps only in-frame clonotypes and omits some of them. The table records about 36,000 clones, approximately 84% of them present only once. This CDR3 comprises 13 residues. The V segment lost 8 bases and the J segment 0 bases; nucleotides outside the gene matches: 3. CDR1 is MNHEY, CDR2 SVGAGI, per germline. To note about this clone: Its antigen is unknown.

The rearrangement uses TRBV6-5 and TRBJ2-7; 8 nucleotides line up with TRBD1. This clonotype was obtained from an adult with an advanced solid tumor such as melanoma, head and neck, liver or kidney cancer. The sample here was CD4+ or CD8+ T cells sorted from blood, taken in a trial of the OX40 agonist ivuxolimab. CDR3 amino acids: CASRQGLSYEQYF. CDR3 in DNA: TGTGCCAGCCGACAGGGGCTCTCCTACGAGCAGTACTTC.